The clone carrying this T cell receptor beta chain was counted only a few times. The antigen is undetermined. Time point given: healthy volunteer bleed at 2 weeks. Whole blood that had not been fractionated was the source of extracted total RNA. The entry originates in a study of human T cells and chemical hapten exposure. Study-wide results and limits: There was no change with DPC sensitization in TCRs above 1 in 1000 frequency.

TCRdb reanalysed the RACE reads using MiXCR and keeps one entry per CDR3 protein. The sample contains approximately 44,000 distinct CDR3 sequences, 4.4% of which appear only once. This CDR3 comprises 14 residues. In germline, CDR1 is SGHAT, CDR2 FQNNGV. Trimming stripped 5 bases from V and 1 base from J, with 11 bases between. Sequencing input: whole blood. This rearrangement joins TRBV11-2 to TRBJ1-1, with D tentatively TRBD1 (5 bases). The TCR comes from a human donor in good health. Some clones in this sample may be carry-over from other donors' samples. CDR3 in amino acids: CASSTYRQNTEAFF. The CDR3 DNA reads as TGTGCCAGCAGCACTTACAGGCAGAACACTGAAGCTTTCTTT.